Below, one T cell receptor beta chain is given with its context. This sample was included in a study of blood T cell repertoires in COVID-19. Whole-study context: The cDNA or gDNA used as material had been derived from T cells, B-cell-depleted T cells, or PBMCs.

In the original analysis: Researchers report that nucleated cell counts were estimated from reference gene primer amplification. The assay was immunoSEQ multiplex PCR, and TCRdb's table has in-frame clones only and misses some. From that table come the V and J calls and clone size; the DNA was used to work out D and trimming. The table has about 230,000 clones, approximately 85% seen once. CDR3 size: 13 residues. V was trimmed by 4 bases and J by 5 bases, leaving 12 bases between them. In germline, CDR1 is SGDLS, CDR2 YYNGEE. The sample consisted of peripheral blood. This TCR came from a man aged 40-49 years with acute or convalescent COVID-19. This chain links TRBV9 with TRBJ1-1; D may be TRBD1 (5 bases). The CDR3 sequence: CASSQGLWTEAFF. CDR3 bases: TGTGCCAGCAGCCAGGGACTCTGGACTGAAGCTTTCTTT.